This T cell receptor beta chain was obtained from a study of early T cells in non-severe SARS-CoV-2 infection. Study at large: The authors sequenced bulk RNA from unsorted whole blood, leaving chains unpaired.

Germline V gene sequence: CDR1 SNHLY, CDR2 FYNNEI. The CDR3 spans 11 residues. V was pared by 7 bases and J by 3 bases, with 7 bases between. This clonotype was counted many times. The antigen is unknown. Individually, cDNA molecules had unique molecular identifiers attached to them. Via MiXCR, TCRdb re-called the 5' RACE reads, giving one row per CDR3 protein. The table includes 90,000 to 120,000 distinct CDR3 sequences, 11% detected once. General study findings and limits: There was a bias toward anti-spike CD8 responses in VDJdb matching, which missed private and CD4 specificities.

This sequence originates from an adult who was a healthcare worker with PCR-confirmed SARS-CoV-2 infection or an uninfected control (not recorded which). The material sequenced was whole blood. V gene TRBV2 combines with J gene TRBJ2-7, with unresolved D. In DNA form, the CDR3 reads TGTGCCAGCACCCTCCTCTACGAGCAGTACTTC. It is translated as CASTLLYEQYF.